This T cell receptor (beta chain) was identified in a study of beta chain features in type 1 diabetes. Using CD45RO/CCR7/CD25/CD127/CD95/CD27, CD4+ naive, central memory, regulatory and stem cell-like memory cells were sorted. Expressed TCRB transcripts were sequenced because the isolated RNA had all been reverse transcribed beforehand. For naive, central memory and regulatory T cell samples, reads averaged roughly 3.7 million. Profiled with immunoSEQ multiplex PCR; TCRdb holds only in-frame clones, not every one. The table records hundreds of thousands of clones, 30% of them present only once. Notes on this clone: The sample holds other DNA sequences that translate to the same CDR3.

Trimming stripped 1 base from V and 4 bases from J, with 4 bases between. Germline values: CDR1 DFQATT, CDR2 SNEGSKA (reference sequence). CDR3 length equals 11 residues. J is TRBJ1-2 and V is TRBV20-1; D gene ambiguous. The clonotype was recovered from a man younger than 35 in good health. Sequenced: naive CD4+ T cells from blood. The CDR3 loop is CSARVGYGYTF. CDR3 sequence (DNA): TGCAGTGCTAGAGTTGGCTATGGCTACACCTTC.